This TCR beta chain originates from a study of brain T cells in children with intractable seizures. The table came from immunoSEQ multiplex PCR; TCRdb's copy has only in-frame clones and leaves some out. Of roughly 120,000 clones in the sample, around 94% were seen once. Before surgery, patients took at least one anti-epileptic drug. With regard to this clone: The target antigen is unknown.

V was trimmed by 2 bases and J by 11 bases, leaving 16 bases between them. Germline V gene lookup returns CDR1 MNHNS and CDR2 SASEGT. This CDR3 comprises 15 residues. Study outcomes and limitations: Viral specificity was inferred only from CDR3 similarity; HCMV serostatus was unknown. Pre- and post-surgery blood differed in depth, so pre-surgery absences may be undersampling.

The material sequenced was peripheral blood, taken at surgery. The sequence was obtained from a boy younger than two with hemimegalencephaly and intractable seizures. The rearrangement links TRBV6-1 to TRBJ1-6, with D maybe TRBD1 (5 bases). The CDR3 DNA reads TGTGCCAGCAGTGAATTCGGGGGTCATAAGGCACCCCTCCACTTT. It yields the protein CASSEFGGHKAPLHF.